This record concerns one T cell receptor (beta chain) sequence. This clone has a single count. There is no known antigen for this receptor. No much larger clone is present one base from it, and per-base qualities are unavailable. This record belongs to a study of blood T cell repertoires in COVID-19 (dated by TCRdb to 2018 to 2021). Context from the whole study: The collaborator samples originated in the United States, Italy and Spain and spanned the acute and convalescent phases of COVID-19. Samples came from the ongoing ImmuneRACE study (first 160 participants) plus 1,254 subjects from 6 global collaborators. The sample metadata nearly always contained a de-identified subject ID, COVID-19 status, age in years and sex. The repertoires were released in a freely available public database meant as a resource for research on the immune response to SARS-CoV-2. Subjects who had been exposed to COVID-19, were actively infected with it, or had recovered from it provided the deeply sampled blood TCRbeta repertoires that made up the dataset. The prospective study material was composed of cDNA or gDNA derived from T cells, B-cell-depleted T cells, or PBMCs. Where available, HLA class I and class II types were obtained from metadata supplied by the sample provider rather than from assay-based typing. Points the paper makes about the study in general: The amount of clinical and demographic metadata varied by source and participant and was provided uncurated.

The germline V gene (reference sequence) specifies LNHDA as CDR1 and SQIVND as CDR2. Trimming takes 5 bases from V and 10 bases from J, and the germline ends sit 18 bases apart. There are 14 amino acids in the CDR3, from cysteine to phenylalanine inclusive. Only CDR3 DNA is held: 42 bases, read in frame from base 1. Each collaborating institution followed its own protocols to collect whole blood in K2EDTA tubes. For TCRbeta analysis, collaborators shipped samples as frozen whole blood, isolated PBMCs, or DNA extracted from either of those sample types. TCRbeta CDR3 regions were amplified from genomic DNA by means of the immunoSEQ Assay, a bias-controlled multiplex PCR. On the study's bioinformatics: Nucleated cell counts per sample were estimated from amplification of reference gene primers within the assay. To quantify the absolute abundance of each unique TCRbeta CDR3 rearrangement, sequence reads were collapsed and filtered. Productive Simpson clonality was computed per sample as the square root of Simpson's diversity index over productive rearrangements. TCRdb mirrors the immuneACCESS table, restricted to in-frame sequences. Some clones are absent from its copies; in checked studies, under half trace to an unresolved V gene, and the reason for the others is unknown. Clone size and the V and J calls come from that table; the DNA yielded D and trimming. The sample has roughly 110,000 clones on record, around 80% of them singletons. The ten largest clonotypes hold approximately 0.76% of the sample.

Sequenced material: peripheral blood. The chain uses TRBV19 and TRBJ1-5; TRBD1 is a weak D gene call, 5 bases matching. This receptor was identified in a woman in her 70s with acute or convalescent COVID-19. The CDR3 protein: CASSLRTAQGPQHF. The DNA reads as follows: TGTGCCAGTAGTCTTCGGACCGCTCAGGGACCCCAGCATTTT. Full variable domain (CDR3 extended with the reference TRBV19 and TRBJ1-5 proteins): DGGITQSPKYLFRKEGQNVTLSCEQNLNHDAMYWYRQDPGQGLRLIYYSQIVNDFQKGDIAEGYSVSREKKESFPLTVTSAQKNPTAFYLCASSLRTAQGPQHFGDGTRLSIL.